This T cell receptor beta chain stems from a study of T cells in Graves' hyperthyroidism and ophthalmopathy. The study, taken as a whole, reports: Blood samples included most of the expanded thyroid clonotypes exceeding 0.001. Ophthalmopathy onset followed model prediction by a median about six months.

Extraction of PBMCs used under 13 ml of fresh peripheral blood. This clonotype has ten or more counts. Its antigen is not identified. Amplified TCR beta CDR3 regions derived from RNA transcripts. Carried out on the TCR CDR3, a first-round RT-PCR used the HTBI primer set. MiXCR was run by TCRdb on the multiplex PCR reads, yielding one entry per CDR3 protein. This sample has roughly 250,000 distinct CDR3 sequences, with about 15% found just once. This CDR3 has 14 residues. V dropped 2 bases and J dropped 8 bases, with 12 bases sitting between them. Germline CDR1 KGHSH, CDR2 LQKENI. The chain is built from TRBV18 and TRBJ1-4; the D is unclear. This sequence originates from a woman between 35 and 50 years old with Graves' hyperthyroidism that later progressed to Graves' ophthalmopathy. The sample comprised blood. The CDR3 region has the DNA TGTGCCAGCTCACCAAATCTGGGAAGGGAAAAACTGTTTTTT. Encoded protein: CASSPNLGREKLFF.